Included here is one T cell receptor beta chain sequence, with context. No antigen is known for it. Losses at the gene ends were 0 bases for V and 5 bases for J; bases not matched to a gene: 6. The CDR3 has 17 amino acids. The germline gives CDR1 ENHRY, CDR2 SYGVKD. Amplifying from RNA transcripts, the study obtained TCR beta CDR3 regions. HTBI primers primed a first-round RT-PCR, and a second-round multiplex PCR followed. TCRdb used MiXCR to reprocess the multiplex PCR reads, holding one entry per CDR3 protein. Of a few hundred thousand distinct CDR3 sequences in the sample, roughly a sixth were seen once. This sample is part of a study of Graves' ophthalmopathy and Graves' hyperthyroidism. Study at large: No treatment had been given when peripheral blood was collected at initial diagnosis.

No progression to ophthalmopathy over 18 months defined stable hyperthyroidism. General study findings and limits: Separation of ophthalmopathy from stable hyperthyroidism was achieved by a 13-signature model, at roughly 88% sensitivity and approximately 81% specificity. In blood appeared most of the expanded thyroid clonotypes whose frequency exceeded 0.001.

Sequencing was carried out using peripheral blood. The source is an adult woman with stable Graves' hyperthyroidism. V is TRBV10-3 and J is TRBJ2-1; TRBD1 matches 11 bases. The CDR3 coding sequence is TGTGCCATCAGTGAGTCGGACAGGGGGCAGGTACACAATGAGCAGTTCTTC. Its translation: CAISESDRGQVHNEQFF.